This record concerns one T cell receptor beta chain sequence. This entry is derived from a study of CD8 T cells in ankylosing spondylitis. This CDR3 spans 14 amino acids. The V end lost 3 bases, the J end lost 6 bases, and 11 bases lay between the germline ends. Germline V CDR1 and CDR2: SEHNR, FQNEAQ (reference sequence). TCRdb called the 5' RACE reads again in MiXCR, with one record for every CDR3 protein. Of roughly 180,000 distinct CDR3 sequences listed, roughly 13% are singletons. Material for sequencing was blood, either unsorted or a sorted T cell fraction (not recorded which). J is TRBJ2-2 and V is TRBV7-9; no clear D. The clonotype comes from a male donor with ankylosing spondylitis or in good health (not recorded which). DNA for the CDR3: TGTGCCAGCAGCTTTATCGACACTCCCGGGGAGCTGTTTTTT. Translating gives CASSFIDTPGELFF.